This record looks at one T cell receptor (beta chain) sequence and its context. Its antigen remains unidentified. Here immunoSEQ multiplex PCR was the method, and the copy in TCRdb shows in-frame clones only, minus some. Of 90,000 to 150,000 clones in the sample, about 90% were seen once. These data originate in a study of T cell responses to AZD1222 COVID-19 vaccine. Study-wide results and limits: Donor demographics were predominantly white British with a female majority; clonal diversity may be underestimated. Sampling captured repertoires only after the peak T cell response.

This CDR3 has 14 amino acids. Germline V CDR1 and CDR2: MDHEN, SYDVKM. V lost 6 bases to trimming and J lost 3 bases, with 15 bases between them. Sequenced here: peripheral blood, sampled on day 0 of AZD1222 vaccination. The rearrangement links TRBV28 to TRBJ2-7; either TRBD1 or TRBD2 may fit D (6 bases each). The source is an adult in good health. CDR3 sequence (DNA): TGTGCCAGCAGAACTATCGGGGGCGACTACGAGCAGTACTTC. Encoded protein: CASRTIGGDYEQYF. Using reference TRBV28 and TRBJ2-7 for the parts outside the CDR3, the full variable domain is DVKVTQSSRYLVKRTGEKVFLECVQDMDHENMFWYRQDPGLGLRLIYFSYDVKMKEKGDIPEGYSVSREKKERFSLILESASTNQTSMYLCASRTIGGDYEQYFGPGTRLTVT.